This T cell receptor beta chain stems from a study of blood T cell repertoires in COVID-19 (TCRdb year 2020). For context, the study as a whole: Samples from collaborators originated in the United States, Italy and Spain and spanned both the acute and convalescent phases of COVID-19. The repertoires were made available in a free public database intended to serve as a resource for research on the immune response to SARS-CoV-2. The samples were drawn from the first 160 participants of the ongoing ImmuneRACE study and from roughly 1,300 subjects provided by 6 global collaborators. Where HLA class I and class II types were available, the types were taken from metadata supplied by the sample provider, not from assay-based typing. Sample metadata almost always included a de-identified subject ID, COVID-19 status, age in years and sex. The material from the prospective study consisted of cDNA or gDNA derived from T cells, B-cell-depleted T cells, or PBMCs. Subjects who had been exposed to COVID-19, were actively infected with it, or had recovered from it provided the deeply sampled blood TCRbeta repertoires that made up the dataset. The research as a whole found: The amount of clinical and demographic metadata varied by source and participant and was provided uncurated.

Worth noting for this clone: Its specific antigen is unknown. Base-call qualities are not available, and no considerably larger clone is one nucleotide away.

Inclusive of the bounding cysteine and phenylalanine, the CDR3 is 13 residues long. The read is trimmed to its CDR3 DNA, 39 bases read in frame from base 1. V and J lose 5 bases and 7 bases, and a span of 12 bases separates them. CDR1 and CDR2, looked up from the germline V gene, are SGHTA and FQGTGA. Participants in the prospective study were enrolled through a virtual design, were aged roughly 18 to 95 years, and lived in roughly 25 United States geographic areas. In the prospective study, cohorts were assigned on the basis of participant-reported clinical history obtained from a screening survey and a study questionnaire. ImmuneRACE Cohort 3 recovered participants were defined by two consecutive negative NP/OP PCR tests, healthcare professional clearance, or symptom resolution. In the prospective study, mobile phlebotomists collected whole blood, serum and a nasopharyngeal or oropharyngeal swab from each participant. Additional blood draws and questionnaires over an approximately two-month period could optionally be provided by prospective study participants. Before DNA extraction, blood samples from the prospective study were shipped at room temperature or frozen.

TCRbeta CDR3 regions were amplified from genomic DNA by means of the immunoSEQ Assay, a bias-controlled multiplex PCR. In the paper's pipeline: Nucleated cell counts per sample were estimated from amplification of reference gene primers within the assay. To quantify the absolute abundance of each unique TCRbeta CDR3 rearrangement, sequence reads were collapsed and filtered. For each sample, productive Simpson clonality was calculated as the square root of Simpson's diversity index over productive rearrangements. Imported from immuneACCESS, the table was reduced by TCRdb to in-frame sequences with V and J called. These copies leave out some clones; in studies compared against another copy, an unresolved V gene accounts for under half, and the cause of the remainder is not known. The V and J calls and clone size were taken over from that table, and D and trimming were inferred from the DNA. This sample has about 160,000 clones in its table, and more than 75% of those were observed once. Less than 8% of the sample comes from the top ten.

The chain is assembled from TRBV7-3 and TRBJ2-1; TRBD1 could be the D gene, as 6 bases match. The receptor was isolated from a woman aged 45 to 65 who had recovered from COVID-19. Sequences were obtained from PBMCs or T cells enriched from blood (not recorded which). The CDR3 reads as follows: CASSPSGANEQFF. The DNA reads TGTGCCAGCAGCCCATCAGGGGCTAATGAGCAGTTCTTC.